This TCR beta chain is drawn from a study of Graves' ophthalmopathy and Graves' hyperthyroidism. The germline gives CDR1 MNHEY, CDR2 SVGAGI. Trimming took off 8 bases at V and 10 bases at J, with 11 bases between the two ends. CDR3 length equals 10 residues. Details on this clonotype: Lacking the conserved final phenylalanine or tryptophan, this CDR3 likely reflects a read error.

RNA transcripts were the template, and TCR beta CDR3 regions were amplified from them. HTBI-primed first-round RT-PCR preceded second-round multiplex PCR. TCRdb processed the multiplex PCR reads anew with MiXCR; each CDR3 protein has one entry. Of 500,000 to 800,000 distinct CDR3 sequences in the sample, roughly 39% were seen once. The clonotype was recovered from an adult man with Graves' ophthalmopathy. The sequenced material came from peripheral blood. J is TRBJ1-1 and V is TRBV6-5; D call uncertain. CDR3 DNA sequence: TGTGCCAGCCGGGGTCTGAGAGCTTTCCTT. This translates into CASRGLRAFL.